This T cell receptor beta chain was recovered during a study of blood T cell repertoires in COVID-19. About the research overall: The samples span acute and convalescent COVID-19 from the United States, Italy and Spain. PBMCs, B-cell-depleted T cells, or T cells were the source of the cDNA or gDNA that made up the material.

CDR3 length equals 15 residues. Germline-derived CDR1 and CDR2 are LNHDA and SQIVND (reference sequence). V lost 3 bases to trimming and J lost 7 bases, with 16 bases between them. Authors' methods: Estimation of nucleated cell counts was performed using reference gene primer amplification. Profiled with immunoSEQ multiplex PCR; TCRdb holds only in-frame clones, not every one. The V and J calls and clone size were taken over from that table, and D and trimming were inferred from the DNA. The data contain fewer than 110,000 clones, roughly 90% of them seen just once; the ten biggest clones take up 3.5%.

The V call is TRBV19, the J call TRBJ1-5; possible D gene TRBD1, 6 bases. This receptor was obtained from an older woman with acute or convalescent COVID-19. Sequencing used peripheral blood. In nucleotides, the CDR3 is TGTGCCAGTAGTATCGACAGGTCCGGAGGCCAGCCCCAGCATTTT. This codes for CASSIDRSGGQPQHF.